Below are 24 T cell receptor beta chains sequenced from a single sample in a study of blood T cell repertoires in COVID-19. Using immunoSEQ multiplex PCR, the repertoire was profiled, and TCRdb retains in-frame clones only, with some absent. The sample lists around 120,000 clones; approximately 87% were seen once. Sequenced: peripheral blood. The receptors shown here come from a man aged 45 to 65 with acute or convalescent COVID-19.

This chain connects TRBV3-1 (or the pseudogene TRBV3-2) to TRBJ1-3; 7 bases match TRBD1. CDR1 is LGHDT and CDR2 is YNNKEL in the germline V gene (reference sequence). The CDR3 length is 15 residues. With V trimmed by 1 base and J by 0 bases, 0 bases remained unmatched. CDR3 bases: TGTGCCAGCAGCCAAGCAGGGGGCTCTGGAAACACCATATATTTT. Translated: CASSQAGGSGNTIYF.

The V and J genes are TRBV28 and TRBJ1-5, with 7 bases fitting TRBD1. With V trimmed by 7 bases and J by 0 bases, 9 bases remained unmatched. The CDR3 loop spans 16 amino acids. CDR1 is MDHEN, CDR2 SYDVKM, per germline. In nucleotides, the CDR3 is TGTGCCAGCAACGACAGGGCCTTCTATAGCAATCAGCCCCAGCATTTT. It encodes CASNDRAFYSNQPQHF.

To note about this clone: Other DNA sequences in the same sample also yield this CDR3. The gene calls are TRBV9 and TRBJ2-7, with no clear D. V was cut by 0 bases and J by 1 base, with 8 bases left in between. There are 14 residues in the CDR3. CDR1 is SGDLS and CDR2 is YYNGEE in the germline V gene. This CDR3 is CASSVAAGSYEQYF. The CDR3 coding sequence is TGTGCCAGCAGCGTAGCCGCAGGTTCCTACGAGCAGTACTTC.

The chain combines TRBV12-3 or TRBV12-4 with TRBJ1-4; perhaps TRBD1 as D (6 bases). CDR3 length: 13 amino acids. Trimming cost V 7 bases and J 4 bases, with 10 bases left between them. CDR3 protein: CASTWTVNEKLFF. The CDR3 coding sequence is TGTGCCAGCACTTGGACAGTTAATGAAAAACTGTTTTTT.

This clone was seen a single time. The rearrangement uses TRBV5-1 and TRBJ2-6; tentative D call: TRBD2 (5 bases). The germline V gene encodes CDR1 SGHRS and CDR2 YFSETQ. The V end was cut by 0 bases, the J end by 4 bases, with 11 bases between. This CDR3 spans 16 amino acids. The CDR3 spells CASSLGGVGGANVLTF. The CDR3 region has the DNA TGCGCCAGCAGCTTGGGGGGAGTAGGCGGGGCCAACGTCCTGACTTTC.

The chain employs TRBV5-1 and TRBJ2-2; no reliable D call. Germline lookup yields CDR1 SGHRS and CDR2 YFSETQ. V lost 2 bases and J lost 6, with 14 bases in between. The CDR3 has 15 amino acids. The CDR3 reads CASSLSVERAGELFF. DNA of the CDR3: TGCGCCAGCAGCTTAAGTGTAGAAAGAGCCGGGGAGCTGTTTTTT.

Written as DNA, the CDR3 is TGTGCCACCAGTGATCCTAGCGGGAGTTTAAACAATGAGCAGTTCTTC. Protein: CATSDPSGSLNNEQFF. The chain joins TRBV24-1 to TRBJ2-1; 10 bases are a match to TRBD2. CDR1 and CDR2 (germline): KGHDR, SFDVKD. CDR3 length: 16 amino acids. V trimming: 3 bases; J trimming: 5 bases; junction bases outside the gene matches: 6.

This clone has a handful of counts. The rearrangement uses TRBV19 and TRBJ1-5; TRBD1 matches 7 bases. This CDR3 has 15 residues. Germline trimming cut 5 bases from V and 7 bases from J; bases unmatched to any gene: 11. Germline lookup yields CDR1 LNHDA and CDR2 SQIVND (reference sequence). The CDR3 sequence is CASSEKGARGQPQHF. In DNA form, the CDR3 reads TGTGCCAGTAGTGAGAAGGGGGCGCGAGGGCAGCCCCAGCATTTT.

The genes are TRBV19 and TRBJ2-3; D might be TRBD2 (5 bases). V lost 4 bases, J lost 5 bases, and 16 bases lay in between. CDR3 length: 15 amino acids. The germline V gene has CDR1 LNHDA and CDR2 SQIVND (reference sequence). The DNA for the CDR3 is TGTGCCAGTAGTAACCCCGGGATCGGGGAAGATACGCAGTATTTT. This translates into CASSNPGIGEDTQYF.

This chain joins TRBV9 and TRBJ2-2; possibly TRBD1 for D (5 bases). Trimming removed 1 base from V and 4 bases from J, with 5 bases in between. This CDR3 contains 13 residues. The germline CDR1 and CDR2 sequences are SGDLS and YYNGEE. The CDR3 loop is CASSVRGTGELFF. The CDR3, as DNA: TGTGCCAGCAGCGTAAGGGGCACCGGGGAGCTGTTTTTT.

The J gene is TRBJ2-2, the V gene TRBV6-5, with a weak D call TRBD1 (6 bases). The CDR3 has 14 amino acids. V was trimmed by 8 bases and J by 6 bases, leaving 16 bases between them. The germline V gene encodes CDR1 MNHEY and CDR2 SVGAGI. CDR3 sequence: CASAADNRAGELFF. CDR3 nucleotides: TGTGCCAGCGCCGCAGATAACAGGGCCGGGGAGCTGTTTTTT.

The chain is built from TRBV19 and TRBJ1-5; D is perhaps TRBD1 (5 bases). Germline lookup yields CDR1 LNHDA and CDR2 SQIVND (reference sequence). The CDR3 runs to 18 residues. Trimming pared 1 base from V and 0 bases from J, leaving 16 bases between. The CDR3 loop reads CASSIAQGYWDSNQPQHF. The DNA of the CDR3 is TGTGCCAGTAGTATAGCCCAGGGCTATTGGGATAGCAATCAGCCCCAGCATTTT.

The genes are TRBV4-2 and TRBJ2-7; 8 nucleotides line up with TRBD2. With V trimmed by 1 base and J by 7 bases, 9 bases remained unmatched. The CDR3 extends over 15 amino acids. Germline CDR1 reads LGHNA; CDR2 reads YNFKEQ. CDR3 bases: TGTGCCAGCAGCCAAGGGGGACTAGGGTCGGAGGAGCAGTACTTC. Its protein is CASSQGGLGSEEQYF.

The rearrangement links TRBV19 to TRBJ2-2; the D gene is possibly TRBD2 (5 bases). V lost 3 bases and J 6 bases, leaving 14 bases between the germline ends. This CDR3 is built from 15 residues. Germline V gene lookup returns CDR1 LNHDA and CDR2 SQIVND (reference sequence). The CDR3 here is CASSISSPAAGELFF. The CDR3 nucleotides read TGTGCCAGTAGTATCTCCAGTCCAGCGGCCGGGGAGCTGTTTTTT. Full variable domain (outside the CDR3, taken from reference TRBV19 and TRBJ2-2): DGGITQSPKYLFRKEGQNVTLSCEQNLNHDAMYWYRQDPGQGLRLIYYSQIVNDFQKGDIAEGYSVSREKKESFPLTVTSAQKNPTAFYLCASSISSPAAGELFFGEGSRLTVL.

CDR3 nucleotides: TGTGCCAGCAGCCTCCGACTACCCTCATTGACAGATACGCAGTATTTT. Translating gives CASSLRLPSLTDTQYF. The chain has TRBV7-9 and TRBJ2-3, with D tentatively TRBD2 (5 bases). Germline CDR1 reads SEHNR; CDR2 reads FQNEAQ (reference sequence). V dropped 5 bases and J dropped 3 bases, with 18 bases sitting between them. The CDR3 contains 16 residues.

V usage is TRBV15 and J usage is TRBJ2-3, with 9 bases fitting TRBD1. Germline V gene lookup returns CDR1 LNHNV and CDR2 YYDKDF (reference sequence). The CDR3 loop spans 16 amino acids. Losses at the gene ends were 0 bases for V and 5 bases for J; bases not matched to a gene: 6. The DNA of the CDR3 is TGTGCCACCAGCAGAGAATCGGGACAGGGATTAGATACGCAGTATTTT. Residues: CATSRESGQGLDTQYF.

This chain links TRBV24-1 with TRBJ2-3; D is unclear. The V end was cut by 4 bases, the J end by 1 base, with 8 bases between. The CDR3 covers 14 residues. In germline, CDR1 is KGHDR, CDR2 SFDVKD. The CDR3 sequence: CATSDPVGTDTQYF. The CDR3 DNA reads TGTGCCACCAGTGACCCCGTAGGCACAGATACGCAGTATTTT.

The rearrangement uses TRBV24-1 and TRBJ1-5; D ambiguous. Germline V gene data show CDR1 as KGHDR and CDR2 as SFDVKD. The germline V and J ends were trimmed by 4 bases and 3 bases, with 12 bases remaining between them. CDR3 length: 15 amino acids. CDR3 sequence reads: CATSDSEQFNQPQHF. For the CDR3, the DNA is TGTGCCACCAGTGACTCCGAACAGTTCAATCAGCCCCAGCATTTT.

The genes are TRBV7-2 and TRBJ1-5; 9 nucleotides align to TRBD1. From germline, CDR1 is SGHTA and CDR2 FQGNSA. Germline trimming cut 5 bases from V and 5 bases from J; bases unmatched to any gene: 7. The CDR3 is made up of 15 amino acids. CDR3 sequence reads: CASSIRTGVDQPQHF. In nucleotides, the CDR3 is TGTGCCAGCAGCATCCGGACAGGGGTGGATCAGCCCCAGCATTTT.

There are a few counts of this clone. The J gene is TRBJ2-3, the V gene TRBV20-1, with 8 positions matching TRBD2. The CDR3 covers 13 residues. Trimming at V came to 3 bases and at J to 5 bases, leaving 4 bases not matched to a gene. Per germline, CDR1 DFQATT and CDR2 SNEGSKA (reference sequence). This CDR3 reads CSASAGGGDTQYF. In nucleotides, the CDR3 is TGCAGTGCTAGTGCGGGAGGAGGAGATACGCAGTATTTT.

The chain joins TRBV5-4 to TRBJ1-1; D remains unclear. The germline V gene has CDR1 SGHNT and CDR2 YYREEE (reference sequence). Trimming took off 1 base at V and 11 bases at J, with 21 bases between the two ends. The CDR3 has 15 residues. This CDR3 reads CASSLREAAPRWAFF. Written as DNA, the CDR3 is TGTGCCAGCAGCTTGCGGGAGGCAGCCCCCCGGTGGGCTTTCTTT.

This chain uses TRBV19 with TRBJ2-1; D possibly corresponds to TRBD2 (6 bases). Trimming removed 5 bases at V and 2 bases at J, with 13 bases between. Germline V gene sequence: CDR1 LNHDA, CDR2 SQIVND (reference sequence). The CDR3 has 15 residues. For the CDR3, the DNA is TGTGCCAGTAGTCCAGCGGGCTCAACCTACAATGAGCAGTTCTTC. Translated, it gives CASSPAGSTYNEQFF.

This clone has only one observation. This chain connects TRBV7-9 to TRBJ2-5; D remains unclear. The CDR3 has 12 residues. Germline loops: CDR1 SEHNR, CDR2 FQNEAQ (reference sequence). Trimming left V 3 bases short and J 2 bases short, with 4 bases between. CDR3 sequence reads: CASSLRQETQYF. Written as DNA, the CDR3 is TGTGCCAGCAGCTTGAGGCAAGAGACCCAGTACTTC.

This clone was recorded once. V gene TRBV10-3 combines with J gene TRBJ2-7; D might be TRBD1 (6 bases). This CDR3 has 12 amino acids. Trimming shortened V by 5 bases and J by 3 bases, and 8 bases separated the two germline ends. The germline V gene has CDR1 ENHRY and CDR2 SYGVKD. The CDR3 nucleotides read TGTGCCATCAGTCTGGACAGCTACGAGCAGTACTTC. It translates to CAISLDSYEQYF.